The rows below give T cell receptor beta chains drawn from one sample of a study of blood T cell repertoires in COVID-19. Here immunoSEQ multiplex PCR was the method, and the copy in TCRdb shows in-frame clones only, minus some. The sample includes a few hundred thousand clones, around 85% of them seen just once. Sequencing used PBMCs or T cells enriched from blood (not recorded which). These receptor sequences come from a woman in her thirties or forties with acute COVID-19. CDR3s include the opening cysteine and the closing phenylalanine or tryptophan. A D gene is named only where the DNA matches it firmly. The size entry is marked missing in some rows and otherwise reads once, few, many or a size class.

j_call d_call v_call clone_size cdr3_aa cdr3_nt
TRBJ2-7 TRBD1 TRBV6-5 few CASSYGGTGLTYEQYF TGTGCCAGCAGTTACGGGGGGACAGGACTAACCTACGAGCAGTACTTC
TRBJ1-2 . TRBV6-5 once CASNAWGHYGYTF TGTGCCAGCAACGCGTGGGGCCACTATGGCTACACCTTC
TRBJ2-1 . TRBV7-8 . CASSLPPHNEQFF TGTGCCAGCAGCTTACCCCCTCACAATGAGCAGTTCTTC
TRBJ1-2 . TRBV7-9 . CASSYAGDYGYTF TGTGCCAGCAGCTACGCCGGAGACTATGGCTACACCTTC
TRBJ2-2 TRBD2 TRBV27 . CASSLGGLATGELFF TGTGCCAGCAGTTTGGGGGGACTAGCCACCGGGGAGCTGTTTTTT
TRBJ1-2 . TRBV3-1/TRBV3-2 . CASSRQGRGYTF TGTGCCAGCAGCCGTCAGGGCCGTGGCTACACCTTC
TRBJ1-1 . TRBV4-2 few CASSLGLGGTDEAFF TGTGCCAGCAGCCTGGGACTTGGGGGAACTGATGAAGCTTTCTTT
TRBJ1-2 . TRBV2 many CATRPDLGGTYGYTF TGTGCCACCCGCCCAGACCTAGGAGGCACCTATGGCTACACCTTC
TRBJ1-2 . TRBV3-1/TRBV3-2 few CASSQDPDGVRENYGYTF TGTGCCAGCAGCCAAGATCCTGATGGGGTTCGGGAAAACTATGGCTACACCTTC
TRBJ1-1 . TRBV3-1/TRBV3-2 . CASSIGWGGNTEAFF TGTGCCAGCAGCATTGGATGGGGGGGGAACACTGAAGCTTTCTTT
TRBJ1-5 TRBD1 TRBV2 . CASRRTRTGNSNQPQHF TGTGCCAGCAGAAGAACCCGGACAGGAAATAGCAATCAGCCCCAGCATTTT
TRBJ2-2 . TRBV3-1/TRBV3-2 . CASSRGVWAASRGTGELFF TGTGCCAGCAGCCGGGGGGTGTGGGCCGCCTCTCGGGGAACCGGGGAGCTGTTTTTT
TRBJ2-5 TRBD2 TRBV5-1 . CASSLAGSGAQETQYF TGCGCCAGCAGCTTGGCCGGTAGCGGGGCCCAAGAGACCCAGTACTTC
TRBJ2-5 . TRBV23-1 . CASSQIIDRPQETQYF TGCGCCAGCAGTCAAATCATCGACAGGCCCCAAGAGACCCAGTACTTC
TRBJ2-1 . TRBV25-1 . CASSPDKKQFF TGTGCCAGCAGCCCCGACAAAAAGCAGTTCTTC
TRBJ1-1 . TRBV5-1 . CASKLRFMNTEAFF TGCGCCAGCAAGTTACGGTTTATGAACACTGAAGCTTTCTTT
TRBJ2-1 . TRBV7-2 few CASSLSIGLASHNEQFF TGTGCCAGCAGCTTAAGTATAGGGCTAGCTTCCCACAATGAGCAGTTCTTC
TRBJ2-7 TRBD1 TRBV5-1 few CASGRGPSSYEQYF TGCGCCAGCGGCAGGGGGCCGAGCTCCTACGAGCAGTACTTC
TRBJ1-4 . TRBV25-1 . CASSATGSPNEKLFF TGTGCCAGCAGTGCTACCGGGTCCCCTAATGAAAAACTGTTTTTT
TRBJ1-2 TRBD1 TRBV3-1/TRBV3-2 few CASSPLQGDGYTF TGTGCCAGCAGCCCACTTCAGGGGGATGGCTACACCTTC
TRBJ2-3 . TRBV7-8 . CASRQAGLQYF TGTGCCAGCAGACAGGCAGGGCTGCAGTATTTT
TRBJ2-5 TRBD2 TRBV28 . CASIGGETQYF TGTGCCAGCATCGGGGGGGAGACCCAGTACTTC
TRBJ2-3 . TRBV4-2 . CASSQAGGTDTQYF TGTGCCAGCAGCCAAGCCGGGGGCACAGATACGCAGTATTTT
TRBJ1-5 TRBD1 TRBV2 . CASRIEAGQGDQPQHF TGTGCCAGCAGGATTGAAGCGGGACAGGGCGATCAGCCCCAGCATTTT
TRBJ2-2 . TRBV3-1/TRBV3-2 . CASSQGRVTGELFF TGTGCCAGCAGCCAAGGTCGGGTTACCGGGGAGCTGTTTTTT
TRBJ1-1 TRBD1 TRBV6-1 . CASSEPDRGRGSGTEAFF TGTGCCAGCAGTGAACCAGACAGGGGGCGAGGGTCGGGGACTGAAGCTTTCTTT
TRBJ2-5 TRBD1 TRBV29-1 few CSVARQGAIVPQYF TGCAGCGTTGCACGACAGGGGGCTATCGTGCCACAGTACTTC
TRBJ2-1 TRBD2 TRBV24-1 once CATSVREVPNEQFF TGTGCCACCAGTGTACGGGAGGTCCCCAATGAGCAGTTCTTC